A selection of T cell receptor beta chains follows, all from one sample in a study of OX40 agonist ivuxolimab in advanced cancers. Assay: immunoSEQ multiplex PCR; the TCRdb copy retains only in-frame clones and omits some. The profile shows roughly 69,000 clones, about 90% of them singletons. The starting material was CD4+ or CD8+ T cells sorted from blood, obtained in a trial of the OX40 agonist ivuxolimab. These receptors were obtained from an adult with an advanced solid tumor such as melanoma, head and neck, liver or kidney cancer. Both conserved end residues are part of each CDR3. D genes are given only for firm matches. The listing skips clone size in some rows; elsewhere it reads once, few, many or a size class.

D gene: -; J gene: TRBJ1-5; V gene: TRBV7-2; clone size: -; CDR3 protein: CASSLKGVAAQHF; CDR3 DNA: TGTGCCAGCAGCTTAAAGGGAGTTGCAGCCCAGCATTTT
D gene: -; J gene: TRBJ1-5; V gene: TRBV6-1; clone size: -; CDR3 protein: CASRGVGSNQPQHF; CDR3 DNA: TGTGCCAGCAGGGGGGTCGGAAGCAATCAGCCCCAGCATTTT
D gene: TRBD2; J gene: TRBJ2-7; V gene: TRBV5-4; clone size: -; CDR3 protein: CASSLGGRDYEQYF; CDR3 DNA: TGTGCCAGCAGCTTGGGGGGGAGGGACTACGAGCAGTACTTC
D gene: -; J gene: TRBJ1-1; V gene: TRBV7-3; clone size: -; CDR3 protein: CASSLEGKTEAFF; CDR3 DNA: TGTGCCAGCAGCTTGGAGGGGAAGACTGAAGCTTTCTTT
D gene: -; J gene: TRBJ1-2; V gene: TRBV18; clone size: -; CDR3 protein: CASSPTEGNYGYTF; CDR3 DNA: TGTGCCAGCTCACCTACAGAGGGGAACTATGGCTACACCTTC
D gene: -; J gene: TRBJ2-2; V gene: TRBV11-1; clone size: -; CDR3 protein: CASSLRFVGLANTGELFF; CDR3 DNA: TGTGCCAGCAGCTTAAGGTTCGTGGGCCTAGCGAACACCGGGGAGCTGTTTTTT
D gene: -; J gene: TRBJ2-1; V gene: TRBV2; clone size: -; CDR3 protein: CASTLLGGGTRGEQFF; CDR3 DNA: TGTGCCAGCACCTTGCTGGGGGGGGGCACCCGAGGTGAGCAGTTCTTC
D gene: -; J gene: TRBJ1-4; V gene: TRBV5-7; clone size: -; CDR3 protein: CASSLESRARDEKLFF; CDR3 DNA: TGTGCCAGCAGCTTGGAGAGCCGGGCCCGAGACGAAAAACTGTTTTTT
D gene: TRBD1; J gene: TRBJ2-1; V gene: TRBV18; clone size: few; CDR3 protein: CASSPPRTGLMANEQFF; CDR3 DNA: TGTGCCAGCTCACCACCCAGGACAGGTCTGATGGCCAATGAGCAGTTCTTC
D gene: -; J gene: TRBJ1-2; V gene: TRBV4-2; clone size: -; CDR3 protein: CASSHNRAGAGYTF; CDR3 DNA: TGTGCCAGCAGCCATAATAGGGCAGGGGCTGGCTACACCTTC
D gene: TRBD2; J gene: TRBJ2-3; V gene: TRBV6-5; clone size: -; CDR3 protein: CASTSLAGVSDTQYF; CDR3 DNA: TGTGCCAGCACCTCCCTAGCGGGAGTATCAGATACGCAATATTTT
D gene: -; J gene: TRBJ1-1; V gene: TRBV6-5; clone size: -; CDR3 protein: CASSYSAGQGTEAFF; CDR3 DNA: TGTGCCAGCAGTTACTCTGCGGGCCAGGGGACTGAAGCTTTCTTT
D gene: TRBD1; J gene: TRBJ1-4; V gene: TRBV7-9; clone size: -; CDR3 protein: CASSRGQGQEKLFF; CDR3 DNA: TGTGCCAGCAGCCGGGGACAGGGACAGGAAAAACTGTTTTTT
D gene: -; J gene: TRBJ2-1; V gene: TRBV6-4; clone size: -; CDR3 protein: CASSRAGGLGQFF; CDR3 DNA: TGTGCCAGCAGTCGGGCCGGGGGCCTCGGGCAGTTCTTC
D gene: -; J gene: TRBJ1-4; V gene: TRBV2; clone size: -; CDR3 protein: CASRDSEPNEKLFF; CDR3 DNA: TGTGCCAGCAGGGATAGCGAGCCTAATGAAAAACTGTTTTTT
D gene: -; J gene: TRBJ1-2; V gene: TRBV2; clone size: -; CDR3 protein: CASSRHPPGDYGYTF; CDR3 DNA: TGTGCCAGCAGTCGCCACCCACCGGGGGACTATGGCTACACCTTC
D gene: TRBD1; J gene: TRBJ2-3; V gene: TRBV7-9; clone size: once; CDR3 protein: CASSPRGRGDTQYF; CDR3 DNA: TGTGCCAGCAGCCCCAGGGGGCGCGGTGATACGCAGTATTTT
D gene: TRBD2; J gene: TRBJ2-3; V gene: TRBV5-6; clone size: -; CDR3 protein: CASSYPGLAGVWGTDTQYF; CDR3 DNA: TGTGCCAGCAGTTACCCGGGACTAGCGGGAGTATGGGGCACAGATACGCAGTATTTT
D gene: TRBD2; J gene: TRBJ2-3; V gene: TRBV10-3; clone size: once; CDR3 protein: CASRGGTDTQYF; CDR3 DNA: TGTGCCAGCCGCGGGGGGACAGATACGCAGTATTTT
D gene: -; J gene: TRBJ2-5; V gene: TRBV18; clone size: -; CDR3 protein: CASSPRGPQETQYF; CDR3 DNA: TGTGCCAGCTCCCCCAGGGGACCCCAAGAGACCCAGTACTTC
D gene: TRBD2; J gene: TRBJ2-1; V gene: TRBV14; clone size: -; CDR3 protein: CASSLLAVPYNEQFF; CDR3 DNA: TGTGCCAGCAGCCTACTAGCGGTCCCATACAATGAGCAGTTCTTC
D gene: -; J gene: TRBJ2-2; V gene: TRBV6-6; clone size: -; CDR3 protein: CASKTGNTGELFF; CDR3 DNA: TGTGCCAGCAAGACAGGGAACACCGGGGAGCTGTTTTTT
D gene: -; J gene: TRBJ1-1; V gene: TRBV20-1; clone size: -; CDR3 protein: CSARVNTEAFF; CDR3 DNA: TGCAGTGCTAGAGTGAACACTGAAGCTTTCTTT
D gene: -; J gene: TRBJ1-2; V gene: TRBV11-2; clone size: -; CDR3 protein: CASSSPGPGRGNYGYTF; CDR3 DNA: TGTGCCAGCAGCTCGCCGGGCCCGGGACGGGGTAACTATGGCTACACCTTC
D gene: -; J gene: TRBJ2-1; V gene: TRBV30; clone size: -; CDR3 protein: CAWRGEGEMYEQFF; CDR3 DNA: TGTGCCTGGAGGGGAGAGGGGGAGATGTATGAGCAGTTCTTC
D gene: -; J gene: TRBJ2-5; V gene: TRBV18; clone size: -; CDR3 protein: CASSPPGGWETQYF; CDR3 DNA: TGTGCCAGCTCACCACCAGGCGGGTGGGAGACCCAGTACTTC
D gene: -; J gene: TRBJ2-2; V gene: TRBV7-3; clone size: once; CDR3 protein: CASSAGGGTRTGELFF; CDR3 DNA: TGTGCCAGCAGTGCCGGAGGGGGTACAAGAACCGGGGAGCTGTTTTTT
D gene: TRBD1; J gene: TRBJ2-2; V gene: TRBV28; clone size: -; CDR3 protein: CASSPSGQGYVGELFF; CDR3 DNA: TGTGCCAGCAGTCCCTCGGGACAGGGGTATGTCGGGGAGCTGTTTTTT
D gene: -; J gene: TRBJ2-5; V gene: TRBV28; clone size: -; CDR3 protein: CASGQSSGRQETQYF; CDR3 DNA: TGTGCCAGCGGCCAATCGAGCGGAAGACAAGAGACCCAGTACTTC
D gene: TRBD2; J gene: TRBJ2-3; V gene: TRBV15; clone size: -; CDR3 protein: CATSRDGTTSTDTQYF; CDR3 DNA: TGTGCCACCAGCAGAGATGGGACTACGAGCACAGATACGCAGTATTTT
D gene: TRBD2; J gene: TRBJ2-7; V gene: TRBV4-1; clone size: -; CDR3 protein: CASSPERAGGPYEQYF; CDR3 DNA: TGCGCCAGCAGCCCAGAGAGGGCGGGAGGGCCATACGAGCAGTACTTC
D gene: -; J gene: TRBJ2-1; V gene: TRBV9; clone size: -; CDR3 protein: CASSVSQASGNEQFF; CDR3 DNA: TGTGCCAGCAGCGTCTCCCAGGCGTCGGGCAATGAGCAGTTCTTC
D gene: -; J gene: TRBJ1-2; V gene: TRBV28; clone size: -; CDR3 protein: CASSQNRFGYGYTF; CDR3 DNA: TGTGCCAGCAGTCAGAATCGCTTCGGGTATGGCTACACCTTC
D gene: TRBD1; J gene: TRBJ2-1; V gene: TRBV5-1; clone size: -; CDR3 protein: CASSLGQGSYNEQFF; CDR3 DNA: TGCGCCAGCAGCTTGGGACAGGGCTCCTACAATGAGCAGTTCTTC
D gene: -; J gene: TRBJ2-7; V gene: TRBV7-2; clone size: -; CDR3 protein: CASSLVPYSREQYF; CDR3 DNA: TGTGCCAGCAGCTTAGTCCCCTACTCCCGGGAGCAGTACTTC
D gene: TRBD1; J gene: TRBJ2-5; V gene: TRBV14; clone size: -; CDR3 protein: CASSQDPNTGAAHKTQYF; CDR3 DNA: TGTGCCAGCAGCCAAGATCCGAATACAGGGGCTGCCCATAAGACCCAGTACTTC
D gene: TRBD1; J gene: TRBJ1-4; V gene: TRBV6-1; clone size: -; CDR3 protein: CASTRDRGGEKLFF; CDR3 DNA: TGTGCCAGCACTAGGGACAGGGGAGGAGAAAAACTGTTTTTT
D gene: TRBD1; J gene: TRBJ1-2; V gene: TRBV2; clone size: -; CDR3 protein: CASRTGGIWGYTF; CDR3 DNA: TGTGCCAGCAGGACAGGGGGCATATGGGGCTACACCTTC
D gene: -; J gene: TRBJ2-1; V gene: TRBV5-1; clone size: -; CDR3 protein: CASREDWHNEQFF; CDR3 DNA: TGCGCCAGCAGGGAGGACTGGCACAATGAGCAGTTCTTC
D gene: TRBD2; J gene: TRBJ2-1; V gene: TRBV29-1; clone size: -; CDR3 protein: CSVMRTSDSNEQFF; CDR3 DNA: TGCAGCGTTATGAGGACTAGCGACTCCAATGAGCAGTTCTTC
D gene: TRBD1; J gene: TRBJ1-5; V gene: TRBV18; clone size: -; CDR3 protein: CASSPYSTGLNQPQHF; CDR3 DNA: TGTGCCAGCTCACCCTACTCGACAGGGCTCAATCAGCCCCAGCATTTT